Given below is one T cell receptor (beta chain) in context. What it recognizes is unknown. Using immunoSEQ multiplex PCR, the repertoire was profiled, and TCRdb retains in-frame clones only, with some absent. The sample has approximately 16,000 clones, 85% to 90% seen once. The data stem from a study of T cells in localized non-small cell lung cancer. The study's findings and limits: Uninvolved adjacent lung had more T cell clonality than any other tissue, topping tumor. There were a median roughly 60 of the top 100 tumor clones appearing in adjacent lung.

This clonotype originated in a woman aged 35-75 years with stage I lung adenocarcinoma. Specimen: peripheral blood, collected before any cancer treatment.

The CDR3, as DNA: TGTGCCAGCAGCCCTGACGGAATGGGCACAGATACGCAGTATTTT. This codes for CASSPDGMGTDTQYF. This chain uses TRBV11-2 with TRBJ2-3; D call uncertain. V was trimmed by 5 bases and J by 1 base, leaving 13 bases between them. Germline CDR1 reads SGHAT; CDR2 reads FQNNGV. The CDR3 spans 15 residues.